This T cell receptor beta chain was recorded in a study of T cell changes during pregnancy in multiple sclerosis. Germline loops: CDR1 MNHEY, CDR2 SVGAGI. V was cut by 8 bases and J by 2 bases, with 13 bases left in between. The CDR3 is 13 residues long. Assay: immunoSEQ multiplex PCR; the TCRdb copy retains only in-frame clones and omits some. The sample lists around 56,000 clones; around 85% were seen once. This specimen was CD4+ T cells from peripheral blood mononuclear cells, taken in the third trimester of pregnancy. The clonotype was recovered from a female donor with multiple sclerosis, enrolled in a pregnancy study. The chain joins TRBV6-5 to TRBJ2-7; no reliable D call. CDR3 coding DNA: TGTGCCAGCGGGCGCCCCCGTGCCTACGAGCAGTACTTC. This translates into CASGRPRAYEQYF.